The entry that follows covers one T cell receptor (beta chain) sequence. MiXCR reprocessed the PCR reads for TCRdb. The top ten clones hold approximately 25% of a sample with some 38,000 clones, around 47% of them seen once. The sample originates from a study of metastatic and nonmetastatic thyroid tumors. CDR1 and CDR2 from the germline V gene are MDHEN and SYDVKM. The CDR3 has 15 amino acids. V was pared by 2 bases and J by 5 bases, with 16 bases between. There were no patients who had received any treatment before thyroid surgery. The genes are TRBV28 and TRBJ2-7; the D gene is possibly TRBD1 (7 bases). Sequencing used tumor tissue. The sequence was obtained from a male donor with papillary thyroid cancer or a benign thyroid nodule (not recorded which). Some clones in this sample may be carry-over from other donors' samples. The CDR3 region has the DNA TGTGCCAGCAGTTTAGGAGGGGGCGCGACCAACGAGCAGTACTTC. Translation gives CASSLGGGATNEQYF.